This TCR beta chain emerged from a study of T cell responses to AZD1222 COVID-19 vaccine. Study outcomes and limitations: No day 14 peak samples; only post-peak repertoires were characterized. Possibly, clonal diversity was underestimated; donors were largely white British and included more females. Unmutated variant regions reportedly attract nearly half of all spike-specific TCRs.

The junction had 8 bases not matched to a gene; V was cut back by 9 bases and J by 0 bases. CDR3 length: 15 amino acids. Germline assignment: CDR1 SNHLY and CDR2 FYNNEI. Concerning this clone: The antigen remains unidentified.

Measured with immunoSEQ multiplex PCR; TCRdb has only the in-frame clones, and not every one. The sample shows around 140,000 clones, approximately 83% of them seen only once. The J gene is TRBJ1-5, the V gene TRBV2, with 7 bases fitting TRBD1. Sequenced here: peripheral blood, sampled on day 0 of AZD1222 vaccination. This receptor was identified in an adult in good health. This CDR3 is CASHGQANSNQPQHF. CDR3 DNA: TGTGCCAGTCATGGACAGGCTAATAGCAATCAGCCCCAGCATTTT.